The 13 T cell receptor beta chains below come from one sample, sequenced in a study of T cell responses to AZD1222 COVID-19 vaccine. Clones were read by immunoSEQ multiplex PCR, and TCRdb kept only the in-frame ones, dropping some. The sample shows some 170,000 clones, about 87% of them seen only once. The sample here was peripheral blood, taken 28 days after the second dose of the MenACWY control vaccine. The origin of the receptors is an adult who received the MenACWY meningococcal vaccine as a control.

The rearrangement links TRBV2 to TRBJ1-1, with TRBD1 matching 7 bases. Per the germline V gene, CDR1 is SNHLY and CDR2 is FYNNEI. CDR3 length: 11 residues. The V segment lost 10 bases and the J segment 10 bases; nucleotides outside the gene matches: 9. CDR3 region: CATTDRVVAFF. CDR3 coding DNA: TGTGCCACCACAGACAGGGTAGTAGCTTTCTTT. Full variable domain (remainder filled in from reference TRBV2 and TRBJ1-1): EPEVTQTPSHQVTQMGQEVILRCVPISNHLYFYWYRQILGQKVEFLVSFYNNEISEKSEIFDDQFSVERPDGSNFTLKIRSTKLEDSAMYFCATTDRVVAFFGQGTRLTVV.

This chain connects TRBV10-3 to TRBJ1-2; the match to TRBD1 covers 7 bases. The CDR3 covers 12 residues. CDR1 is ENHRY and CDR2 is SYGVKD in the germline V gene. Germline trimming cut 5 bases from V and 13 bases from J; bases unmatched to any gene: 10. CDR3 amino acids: CAISNRGGIPTF. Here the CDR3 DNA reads TGTGCCATCAGTAACAGGGGTGGTATTCCCACCTTC.

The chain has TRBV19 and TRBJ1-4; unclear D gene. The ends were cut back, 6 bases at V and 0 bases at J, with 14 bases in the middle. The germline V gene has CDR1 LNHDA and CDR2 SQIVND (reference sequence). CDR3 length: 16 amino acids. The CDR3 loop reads CASSSGQISTNEKLFF. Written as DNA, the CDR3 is TGTGCCAGTAGCTCTGGCCAGATATCAACTAATGAAAAACTGTTTTTT.

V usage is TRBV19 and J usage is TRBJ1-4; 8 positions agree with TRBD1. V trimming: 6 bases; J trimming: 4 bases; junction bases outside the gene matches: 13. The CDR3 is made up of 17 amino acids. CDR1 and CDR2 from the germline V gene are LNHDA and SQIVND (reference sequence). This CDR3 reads CASRKTGETNYNEKLFF. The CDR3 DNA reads TGTGCCAGTAGAAAGACAGGGGAAACCAACTATAATGAAAAACTGTTTTTT.

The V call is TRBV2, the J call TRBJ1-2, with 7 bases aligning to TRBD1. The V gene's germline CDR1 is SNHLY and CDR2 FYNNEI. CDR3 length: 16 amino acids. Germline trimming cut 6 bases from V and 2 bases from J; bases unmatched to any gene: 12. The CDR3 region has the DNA TGTGCCAGCAGGGCCGGGGACAGCTACACAAACTATGGCTACACCTTC. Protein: CASRAGDSYTNYGYTF.

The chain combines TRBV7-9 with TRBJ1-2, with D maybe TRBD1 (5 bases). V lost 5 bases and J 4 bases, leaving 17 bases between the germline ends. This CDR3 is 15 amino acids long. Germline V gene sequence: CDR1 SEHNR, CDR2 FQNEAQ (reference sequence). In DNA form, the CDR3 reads TGTGCCAGCAGCCTTTCCGACAGTACTAGCTATGGCTACACCTTC. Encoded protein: CASSLSDSTSYGYTF. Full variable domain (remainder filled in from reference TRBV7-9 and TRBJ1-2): DTGVSQNPRHKITKRGQNVTFRCDPISEHNRLYWYRQTLGQGPEFLTYFQNEAQLEKSRLLSDRFSAERPKGSFSTLEIQRTEQGDSAMYLCASSLSDSTSYGYTFGSGTRLTVV.

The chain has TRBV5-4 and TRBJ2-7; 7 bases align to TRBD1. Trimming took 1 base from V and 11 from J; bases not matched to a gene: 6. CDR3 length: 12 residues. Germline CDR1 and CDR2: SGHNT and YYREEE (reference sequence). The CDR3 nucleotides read TGTGCCAGCAGCTTGCGTCAGGGGGTGGAGTACTTC. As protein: CASSLRQGVEYF.

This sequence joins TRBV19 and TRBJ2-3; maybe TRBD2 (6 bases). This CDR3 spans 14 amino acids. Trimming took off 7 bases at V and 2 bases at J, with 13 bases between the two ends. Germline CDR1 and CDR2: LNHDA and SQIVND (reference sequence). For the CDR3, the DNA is TGTGCCAGTAATGCGGGATCGATCACAGATACGCAGTATTTT. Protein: CASNAGSITDTQYF.

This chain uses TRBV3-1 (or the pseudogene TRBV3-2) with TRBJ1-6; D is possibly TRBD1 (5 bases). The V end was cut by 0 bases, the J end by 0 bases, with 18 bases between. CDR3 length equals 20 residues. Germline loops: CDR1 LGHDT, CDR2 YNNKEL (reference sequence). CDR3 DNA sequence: TGTGCCAGCAGCCAAGAGCTGTTGTTACAGGATAGCTCCTATAATTCACCCCTCCACTTT. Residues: CASSQELLLQDSSYNSPLHF.

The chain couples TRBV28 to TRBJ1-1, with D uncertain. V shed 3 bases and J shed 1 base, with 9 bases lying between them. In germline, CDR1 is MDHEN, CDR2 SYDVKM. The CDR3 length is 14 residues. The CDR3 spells CASSFISRNTEAFF. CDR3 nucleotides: TGTGCCAGCAGTTTCATAAGTCGGAACACTGAAGCTTTCTTT.

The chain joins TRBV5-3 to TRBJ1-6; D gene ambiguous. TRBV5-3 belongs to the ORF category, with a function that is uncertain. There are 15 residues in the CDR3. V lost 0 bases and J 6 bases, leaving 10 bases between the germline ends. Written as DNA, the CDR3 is TGTGCCAGAAGCTTGGTTCAGGATTGTAATTCACCCCTCCACTTT. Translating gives CARSLVQDCNSPLHF.

CDR3 sequence reads: CASSERDRGVVFHF. CDR3 bases: TGTGCCAGCAGTGAAAGGGACAGGGGGGTTGTATTCCACTTT. The chain carries TRBV6-4 and TRBJ1-6, with 11 bases matching TRBD1. Germline assignment: CDR1 MRHNA and CDR2 SNTAGT. CDR3 length: 14 amino acids. J was trimmed by 17 bases and V by 3 bases; bases with no gene match: 9.

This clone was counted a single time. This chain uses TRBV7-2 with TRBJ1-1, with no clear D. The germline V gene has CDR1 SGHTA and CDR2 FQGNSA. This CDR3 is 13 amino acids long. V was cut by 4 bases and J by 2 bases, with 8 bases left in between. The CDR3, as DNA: TGTGCCAGCAGCTCATACGCCAACACTGAAGCTTTCTTT. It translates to CASSSYANTEAFF. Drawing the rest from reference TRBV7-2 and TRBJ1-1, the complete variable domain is GAGVSQSPSNKVTEKGKDVELRCDPISGHTALYWYRQSLGQGLEFLIYFQGNSAPDKSGLPSDRFSAERTGGSVSTLTIQRTQQEDSAVYLCASSSYANTEAFFGQGTRLTVV.